A selection of T cell receptor beta chains follows, all from one sample in a study of T cell responses to AZD1222 COVID-19 vaccine. Sequencing was performed with immunoSEQ multiplex PCR; in TCRdb, only in-frame clones are kept and a portion is missing. The table records roughly 160,000 clones, around nine tenths of them present only once. The specimen was peripheral blood, collected 28 days after the second AZD1222 dose. The receptors were gathered from an adult who received the AZD1222 COVID-19 vaccine. CDR3s include the opening cysteine and the closing phenylalanine or tryptophan. The order of the fields is J gene, clone size, V gene, CDR3 protein. Clone size is not always given. Where it is, it says once, few, many or a class for expanded clones.

J: TRBJ1-1
size: NA
V: TRBV7-9
CDR3: CASSSNPSDGNTEAFF

J: TRBJ1-2
size: NA
V: TRBV2
CDR3: CASSEVSPGQGKVDTF

J: TRBJ2-5
size: once
V: TRBV2
CDR3: CASSEGGYQETQYF

J: TRBJ1-3
size: NA
V: TRBV29-1
CDR3: CSGRGNTIYF

J: TRBJ1-5
size: NA
V: TRBV19
CDR3: CASSLTDYSNQPQHF

J: TRBJ1-1
size: once
V: TRBV9
CDR3: CASSVSVDTEAFF

J: TRBJ1-6
size: NA
V: TRBV27
CDR3: CASTSSPMRISYNSPLHF

J: TRBJ1-1
size: NA
V: TRBV5-6
CDR3: CASSDLGSNTEAFF

J: TRBJ1-1
size: NA
V: TRBV6-5
CDR3: CASIDLTSEAFF

J: TRBJ1-4
size: NA
V: TRBV7-9
CDR3: CASSPTGGGEKLFF

J: TRBJ2-1
size: NA
V: TRBV6-2/TRBV6-3
CDR3: CASSLYSWEQFF

J: TRBJ1-6
size: NA
V: TRBV3-1/TRBV3-2
CDR3: CASSLRTGDSPLHF

J: TRBJ2-7
size: NA
V: TRBV5-5
CDR3: CASSLSGARGEQYF

J: TRBJ1-1
size: NA
V: TRBV19
CDR3: CASDHGNTEAFF

J: TRBJ2-3
size: NA
V: TRBV7-2
CDR3: CASSLEPGLARTYTQYF

J: TRBJ1-3
size: NA
V: TRBV12-3/TRBV12-4
CDR3: CASRQSSGNTIYF

J: TRBJ1-5
size: NA
V: TRBV5-1
CDR3: CASSPGLLLNDQPQHF

J: TRBJ1-2
size: few
V: TRBV19
CDR3: CASNGGARANYGYTF

J: TRBJ2-2
size: NA
V: TRBV7-7
CDR3: CASSLSRVDGELFF

J: TRBJ2-7
size: few
V: TRBV3-1/TRBV3-2
CDR3: CASSPLLAGGQRYF

J: TRBJ2-1
size: NA
V: TRBV6-5
CDR3: CASRLTGTDEQFF

J: TRBJ1-2
size: NA
V: TRBV28
CDR3: CASSFLGPFYGYTF

J: TRBJ2-3
size: NA
V: TRBV19
CDR3: CASRGLRGGRSDTQYF

J: TRBJ2-7
size: NA
V: TRBV6-2/TRBV6-3
CDR3: CASSYSAGTGEQYF

J: TRBJ1-6
size: NA
V: TRBV6-5
CDR3: CASSFPSGGSPLHF

J: TRBJ1-5
size: NA
V: TRBV18
CDR3: CASSPRGQTNQPQHF

J: TRBJ1-1
size: NA
V: TRBV4-1
CDR3: CASSQGTGLGAFF

J: TRBJ2-5
size: once
V: TRBV7-8
CDR3: CASRTGTSGEETQYF

J: TRBJ2-7
size: NA
V: TRBV11-2
CDR3: CASSSRTGAHSYEQYF

J: TRBJ1-4
size: NA
V: TRBV4-1
CDR3: CASSQDVGDEKLFF

J: TRBJ1-1
size: NA
V: TRBV5-5
CDR3: CASSLEVTVNTEAFF

J: TRBJ1-6
size: NA
V: TRBV4-3
CDR3: CASSQTGHSPLHF

J: TRBJ1-3
size: NA
V: TRBV5-1
CDR3: CASSPREGQGPLSGNTIYF

J: TRBJ1-2
size: NA
V: TRBV5-4
CDR3: CASSLAGTGNYGYTF

J: TRBJ2-5
size: NA
V: TRBV9
CDR3: CASRGGQGETQYF

J: TRBJ1-1
size: NA
V: TRBV15
CDR3: CATSGGQRVVTEAFF

J: TRBJ2-5
size: NA
V: TRBV27
CDR3: CASSPLGEPQETQYF

J: TRBJ1-3
size: NA
V: TRBV19
CDR3: CASSQAGGWGNTIYF

J: TRBJ1-1
size: NA
V: TRBV5-1
CDR3: CASSLGTPRRENTEAFF

J: TRBJ1-2
size: NA
V: TRBV15
CDR3: CATSRVGEEGYYGYTF

J: TRBJ1-1
size: NA
V: TRBV29-1
CDR3: CSFRRGGFTEAFF

J: TRBJ2-5
size: NA
V: TRBV3-1/TRBV3-2
CDR3: CASSQVAGETQYF

J: TRBJ1-6
size: NA
V: TRBV7-2
CDR3: CASSYTPQNSPLHF

J: TRBJ2-7
size: once
V: TRBV3-1/TRBV3-2
CDR3: CASSQALHEQYF

J: TRBJ2-3
size: NA
V: TRBV11-2
CDR3: CASSLDRALRDTQYF

J: TRBJ2-7
size: NA
V: TRBV11-1
CDR3: CASSLETSGRAHEQYF

J: TRBJ2-5
size: NA
V: TRBV6-5
CDR3: CASMVREGRETQYF

J: TRBJ1-5
size: NA
V: TRBV6-5
CDR3: CASSYSGRGQPQHF

J: TRBJ1-2
size: NA
V: TRBV28
CDR3: CASSSGDFNYGYTF

J: TRBJ1-1
size: NA
V: TRBV7-3
CDR3: CASQNGSTRTEAFF